This T cell receptor beta chain was documented in a study of sequential checkpoint blockade in melanoma. Study information: TCRbeta immunosequencing was performed on DNA from more than 75 pretreatment melanoma tumor samples. Matched biopsies came pretreatment and at week 13 for approximately 22 patients.

Germline lookup yields CDR1 KGHSH and CDR2 LQKENI. This CDR3 is built from 16 residues. V lost 5 bases to trimming and J lost 4 bases; unmatched junction nucleotides: 11. As regards this clone: Antigen specificity is unknown.

Treatment given: randomized to nivolumab then ipilimumab (arm A) or the reverse (arm B). Findings of the study overall: Tumor T-cell fraction and clonality correlated with PD-L1 and CD8+ counts. About 30 times likelier clinical benefit followed increased tumor T-cell fraction and clonality.

Profiled with immunoSEQ multiplex PCR; TCRdb holds only in-frame clones, not every one. The sample includes 4,000 to 5,000 clones, about 24% of them seen just once. The J gene is TRBJ2-7, the V gene TRBV18, with 10 bases fitting TRBD2. Sequencing was performed on tumor tissue (inferred from file names), taken from a patient given nivolumab and ipilimumab in sequence. This TCR derives from a human donor with melanoma. CDR3 amino acids: CASSSPSGSQPYEQYF. CDR3 nucleotide sequence: TGTGCCAGCTCATCCCCTAGCGGGAGCCAACCTTACGAGCAGTACTTC.